This T cell receptor (beta chain) is from a study of a mutant IDH1 vaccine in newly diagnosed glioma. Note on this clone: Its target is not known.

Time point in this sample: week 11, during vaccination. Vaccinated patients received 300 ug of mutant IDH1 20-mer peptide per dose, with topical imiquimod. This table comes from immunoSEQ multiplex PCR, and its TCRdb copy is limited to in-frame clones, with some not included. Of over 95,000 clones in the sample, almost 90% were seen once. There are 11 residues in the CDR3. The V gene end was trimmed by 11 bases and the J gene end by 8 bases; junction bases not matched to a gene: 5. Germline CDR1 and CDR2: MNHEY and SVGAGI. The clonotype was recovered from a woman aged 50 to 65 with glioma. The gene calls are TRBV6-5 and TRBJ1-4; 7 bases align to TRBD1. The specimen was PBMCs, collected from a glioma patient whose treatment included an IDH1 peptide vaccine. Here the CDR3 reads CAVFRGEKLFF. In nucleotides, the CDR3 is TGTGCCGTTTTCAGGGGGGAAAAACTGTTTTTT.